The entry that follows covers one TCR beta chain sequence. The data derive from a study of blood T cell repertoires in COVID-19. Looking at the study overall: The samples span acute and convalescent COVID-19 from the United States, Italy and Spain. PBMCs, B-cell-depleted T cells, or T cells were the source of the cDNA or gDNA that made up the material.

V shed 7 bases and J shed 1 base, with 14 bases lying between them. The CDR3 length is 15 residues. Germline V gene data show CDR1 as LNHDA and CDR2 as SQIVND (reference sequence). Per the original data handling: Reference gene primer amplification in the assay estimated nucleated cell counts. Here immunoSEQ multiplex PCR was the method, and the copy in TCRdb shows in-frame clones only, minus some. D and trimming were read from the DNA, whereas the V and J calls and clone size are those reported in that table. The sample records about 300,000 clones, around 88% being singletons. The receptor comes from a woman aged 25 to 39 who had recovered from COVID-19. The V and J genes are TRBV19 and TRBJ1-5; no clear D gene. Sequenced input: peripheral blood. The CDR3 protein is CASTYSGQSNQPQHF. CDR3 in DNA: TGTGCCAGTACTTATAGTGGGCAAAGCAATCAGCCCCAGCATTTT.